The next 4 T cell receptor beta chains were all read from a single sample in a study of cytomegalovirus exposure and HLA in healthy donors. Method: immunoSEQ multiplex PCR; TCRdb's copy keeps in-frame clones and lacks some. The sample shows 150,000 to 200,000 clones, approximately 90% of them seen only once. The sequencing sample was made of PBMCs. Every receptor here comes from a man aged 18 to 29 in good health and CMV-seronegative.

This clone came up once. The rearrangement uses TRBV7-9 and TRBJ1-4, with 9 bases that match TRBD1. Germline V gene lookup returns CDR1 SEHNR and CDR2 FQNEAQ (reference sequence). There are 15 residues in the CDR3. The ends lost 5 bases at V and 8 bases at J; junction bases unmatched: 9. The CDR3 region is CASSPRTGGQEKLFF. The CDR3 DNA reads TGTGCCAGCAGCCCCCGAACAGGGGGCCAGGAAAAACTGTTTTTT.

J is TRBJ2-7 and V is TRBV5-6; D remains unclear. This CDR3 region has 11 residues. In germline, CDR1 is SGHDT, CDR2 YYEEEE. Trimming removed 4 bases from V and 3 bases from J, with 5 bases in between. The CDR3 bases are TGTGCCAGCAGCAACGGCTACGAGCAGTACTTC. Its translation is CASSNGYEQYF. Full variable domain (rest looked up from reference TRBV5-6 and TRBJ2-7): DAGVTQSPTHLIKTRGQQVTLRCSPKSGHDTVSWYQQALGQGPQFIFQYYEEEERQRGNFPDRFSGHQFPNYSSELNVNALLLGDSALYLCASSNGYEQYFGPGTRLTVT.

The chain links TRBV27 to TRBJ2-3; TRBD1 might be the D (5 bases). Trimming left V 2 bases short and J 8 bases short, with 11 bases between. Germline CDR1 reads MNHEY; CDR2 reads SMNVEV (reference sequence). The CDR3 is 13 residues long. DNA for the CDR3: TGTGCCAGCAGTTTAGGTCCCCAGGGTACGCAGTATTTT. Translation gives CASSLGPQGTQYF.

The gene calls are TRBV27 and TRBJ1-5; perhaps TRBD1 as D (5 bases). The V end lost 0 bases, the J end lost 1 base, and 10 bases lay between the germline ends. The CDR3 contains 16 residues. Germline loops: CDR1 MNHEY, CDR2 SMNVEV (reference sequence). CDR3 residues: CASSLSQGSSNQPQHF. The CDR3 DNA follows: TGTGCCAGCAGTTTATCCCAGGGTTCGAGCAATCAGCCCCAGCATTTT.